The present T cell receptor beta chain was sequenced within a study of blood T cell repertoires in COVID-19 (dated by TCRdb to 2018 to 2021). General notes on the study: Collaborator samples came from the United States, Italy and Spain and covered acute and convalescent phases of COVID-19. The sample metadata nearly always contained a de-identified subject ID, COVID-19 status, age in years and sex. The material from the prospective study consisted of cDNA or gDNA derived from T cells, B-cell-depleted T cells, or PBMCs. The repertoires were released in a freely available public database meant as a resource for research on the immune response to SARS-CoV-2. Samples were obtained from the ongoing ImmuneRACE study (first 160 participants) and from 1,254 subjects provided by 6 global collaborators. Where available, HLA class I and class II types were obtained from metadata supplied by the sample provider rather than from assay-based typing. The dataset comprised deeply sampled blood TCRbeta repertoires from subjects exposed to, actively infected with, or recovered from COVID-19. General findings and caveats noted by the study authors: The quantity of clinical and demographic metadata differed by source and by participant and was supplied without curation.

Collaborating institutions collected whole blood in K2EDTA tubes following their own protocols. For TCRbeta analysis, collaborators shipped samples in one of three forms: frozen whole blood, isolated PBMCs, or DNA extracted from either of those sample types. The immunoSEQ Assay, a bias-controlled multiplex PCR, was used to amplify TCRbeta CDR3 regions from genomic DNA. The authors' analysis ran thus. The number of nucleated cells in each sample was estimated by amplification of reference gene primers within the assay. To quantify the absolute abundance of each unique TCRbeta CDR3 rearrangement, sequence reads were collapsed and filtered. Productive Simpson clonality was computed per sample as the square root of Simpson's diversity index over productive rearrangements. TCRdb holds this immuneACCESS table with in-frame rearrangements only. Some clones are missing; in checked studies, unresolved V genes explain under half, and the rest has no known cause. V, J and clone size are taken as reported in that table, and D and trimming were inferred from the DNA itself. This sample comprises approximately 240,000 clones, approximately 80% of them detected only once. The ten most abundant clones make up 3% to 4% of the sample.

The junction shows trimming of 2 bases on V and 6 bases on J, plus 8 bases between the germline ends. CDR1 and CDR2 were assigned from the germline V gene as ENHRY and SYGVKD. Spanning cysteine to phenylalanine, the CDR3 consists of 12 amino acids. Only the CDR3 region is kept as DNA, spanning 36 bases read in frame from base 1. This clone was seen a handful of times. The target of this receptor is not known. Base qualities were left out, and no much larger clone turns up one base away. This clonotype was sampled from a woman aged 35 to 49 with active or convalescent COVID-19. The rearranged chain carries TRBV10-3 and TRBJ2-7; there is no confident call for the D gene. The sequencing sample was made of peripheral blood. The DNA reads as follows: TGTGCCATCAGTGAGCTTCTAGGCGAGCAGTACTTC. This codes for CAISELLGEQYF.